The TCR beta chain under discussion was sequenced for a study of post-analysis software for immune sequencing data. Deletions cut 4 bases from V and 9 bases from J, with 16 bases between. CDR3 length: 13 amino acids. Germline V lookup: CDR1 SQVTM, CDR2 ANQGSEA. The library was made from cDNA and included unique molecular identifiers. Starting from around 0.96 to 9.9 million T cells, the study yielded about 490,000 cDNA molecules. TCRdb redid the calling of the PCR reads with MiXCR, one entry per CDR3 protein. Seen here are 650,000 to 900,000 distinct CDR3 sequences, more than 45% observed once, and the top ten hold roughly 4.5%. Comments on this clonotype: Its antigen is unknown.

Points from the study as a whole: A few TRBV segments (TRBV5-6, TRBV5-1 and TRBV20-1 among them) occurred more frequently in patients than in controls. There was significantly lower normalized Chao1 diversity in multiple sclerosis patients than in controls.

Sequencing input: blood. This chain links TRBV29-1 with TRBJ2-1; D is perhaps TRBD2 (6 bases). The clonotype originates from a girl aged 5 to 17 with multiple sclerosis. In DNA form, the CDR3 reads TGCAGCGTTGGGGAGTCCACGGAGGGTGAGCAGTTCTTC. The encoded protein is CSVGESTEGEQFF.